The 5 T cell receptor beta chains listed next were all sequenced from one sample in a study of T cell responses to AZD1222 COVID-19 vaccine. Using immunoSEQ multiplex PCR, the repertoire was profiled, and TCRdb retains in-frame clones only, with some absent. The sample contains about 150,000 clones, around 91% of which appear only once. Specimen: peripheral blood, collected on day 0 of AZD1222 vaccination. These TCRs come from an adult in good health.

With regard to this clone: The same CDR3 can be traced to other DNA sequences in this sample. This chain joins TRBV28 and TRBJ1-1; no reliable D call. The V end lost 2 bases, the J end lost 0 bases, and 4 bases lay between the germline ends. Per germline, CDR1 MDHEN and CDR2 SYDVKM. The length of the CDR3 is 13 residues. In DNA form, the CDR3 reads TGTGCCAGCAGTTTAGGTCTGAACACTGAAGCTTTCTTT. Translating gives CASSLGLNTEAFF. Full variable domain (missing parts from reference TRBV28 and TRBJ1-1): DVKVTQSSRYLVKRTGEKVFLECVQDMDHENMFWYRQDPGLGLRLIYFSYDVKMKEKGDIPEGYSVSREKKERFSLILESASTNQTSMYLCASSLGLNTEAFFGQGTRLTVV.

This clone showed up just once. The CDR3 region is CASSSGTGGDEQYF. CDR3 nucleotides: TGTGCCAGCTCCTCCGGGACAGGGGGCGACGAGCAGTACTTC. This chain connects TRBV18 to TRBJ2-7; TRBD1 aligns across 12 bases. In germline, CDR1 is KGHSH, CDR2 LQKENI. The junction had 5 bases not matched to a gene; V was cut back by 6 bases and J by 5 bases. The CDR3 extends over 14 amino acids.

This chain connects TRBV1 to TRBJ2-1; the D call of TRBD2 is as the table states it, not checked on the DNA. TRBV1 is listed as a pseudogene. The CDR3 runs 18 residues. The CDR3 DNA reads TGCACCAGCAGGGGAGAGGTAGTAGCGGGAGGAAGATACAATGAGCAGTTCTTC. Residues: CTSRGEVVAGGRYNEQFF.

V usage is TRBV15 and J usage is TRBJ2-7; no definite D call. V lost 0 bases, J lost 6 bases, and 6 bases lay in between. CDR3 length equals 12 residues. In germline, CDR1 is LNHNV, CDR2 YYDKDF (reference sequence). Written as DNA, the CDR3 is TGTGCCACCAGCAGAGAAGCCTCCGAGCAGTACTTC. Its protein is CATSREASEQYF.

V gene TRBV27 combines with J gene TRBJ1-6, with TRBD1 matching 7 bases. CDR1 is MNHEY, CDR2 SMNVEV, per germline (reference sequence). The CDR3 runs 14 residues. J gave up 10 bases and V 6 bases, and 9 bases lay outside the gene matches. The CDR3 DNA follows: TGTGCCAGCAGATTCACAGGGGTGCTATCACCCCTCCACTTT. It specifies CASRFTGVLSPLHF.